There are a few counts of the clone carrying this T cell receptor (beta chain). Per germline, CDR1 DFQATT and CDR2 SNEGSKA (reference sequence). The CDR3 consists of 14 residues. V lost 0 bases, J lost 6 bases, and 15 bases lay in between. The sample originates from a study of T cell repertoires in cytomegalovirus infection. TCRdb reprocessed the reads with MiXCR, giving one entry per CDR3 protein. The table includes approximately 190,000 distinct CDR3 sequences, 7.5% to 10% detected once. The chain has TRBV20-1 and TRBJ2-7, with D possibly being TRBD2 (5 bases). The clonotype was recovered from a human donor in good health (CMV status not recorded). Some clones in this sample may be carry-over from other donors' samples. Sequencing was carried out using PBMCs. CDR3 in amino acids: CSARDFRGSAEQYF. CDR3 nucleotides: TGCAGTGCTAGAGATTTTAGAGGGTCCGCCGAGCAGTACTTC.